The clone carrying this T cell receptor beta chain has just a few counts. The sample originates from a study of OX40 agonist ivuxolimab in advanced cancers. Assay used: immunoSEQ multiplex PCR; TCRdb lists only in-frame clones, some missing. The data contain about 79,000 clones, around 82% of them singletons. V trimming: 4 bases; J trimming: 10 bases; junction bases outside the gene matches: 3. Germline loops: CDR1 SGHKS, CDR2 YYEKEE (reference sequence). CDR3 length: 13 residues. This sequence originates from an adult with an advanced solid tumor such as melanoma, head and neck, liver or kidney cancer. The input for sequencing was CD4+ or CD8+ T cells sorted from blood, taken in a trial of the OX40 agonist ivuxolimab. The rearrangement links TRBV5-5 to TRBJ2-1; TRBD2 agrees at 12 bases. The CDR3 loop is CASSLAGGTEQFF. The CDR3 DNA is TGTGCCAGCAGCCTAGCGGGAGGGACCGAGCAGTTCTTC.